The 9 T cell receptor beta chains below all came from one sample that was sequenced in a study of blood T cells in healthy people across ages. A J-beta primer mix and a sample-barcoded 5' primer were used in a second PCR of roughly 7 to 12 cycles. Using its own MiXCR run on the 5' RACE reads, TCRdb lists one record per CDR3 protein. The sample records approximately 900,000 distinct CDR3 sequences, approximately 32% being singletons. This sample also appeared in a second study, on T cells of mothers and their children.

Sample: blood. The origin of the receptors is a woman between 40 and 55 years old in good health.

The V and J genes are TRBV29-1 and TRBJ1-1; D gene unclear. CDR1 is SQVTM and CDR2 is ANQGSEA in the germline V gene. V was cut by 3 bases and J by 6 bases, with 8 bases left in between. The CDR3 contains 11 residues. As DNA, the CDR3 is TGCAGCGTTGATGACGTGGCTGAAGCTTTCTTT. As protein: CSVDDVAEAFF.

This clonotype was detected only a few times. This CDR3 reads CASSLKGLADYEQYF. Written as DNA, the CDR3 is TGTGCCAGCAGCTTGAAGGGACTGGCGGATTACGAGCAGTACTTC. The genes are TRBV7-2 and TRBJ2-7; possibly TRBD2 for D (6 bases). CDR1 and CDR2 (germline): SGHTA, FQGNSA. The CDR3 is made up of 15 amino acids. Trimming cost V 3 bases and J 4 bases, with 16 bases left between them.

The chain recombines TRBV6-4 with TRBJ2-3; D not certain. Trimming removed 3 bases from V and 2 bases from J, with 9 bases in between. This CDR3 is 14 amino acids long. Germline loops: CDR1 MRHNA, CDR2 SNTAGT. CDR3 loop: CASSEGVSTDTQYF. The CDR3 DNA reads as TGTGCCAGCAGTGAAGGTGTCTCCACAGATACGCAGTATTTT.

This chain joins TRBV7-2 and TRBJ1-6; D gene unclear. CDR3 length: 16 residues. The ends were cut back, 1 base at V and 5 bases at J, with 12 bases in the middle. Germline CDR1 and CDR2: SGHTA and FQGNSA. This CDR3 reads CASSLEQAINNSPLHF. The CDR3, as DNA: TGTGCCAGCAGCTTAGAGCAAGCAATAAATAATTCACCCCTCCACTTT.

This sequence joins TRBV29-1 and TRBJ2-4; tentatively, D is TRBD1 (5 bases). V was trimmed by 6 bases and J by 13 bases, leaving 22 bases between them. The germline V gene has CDR1 SQVTM and CDR2 ANQGSEA. The CDR3 runs to 13 residues. The CDR3 is CSVTPTGINEQYF. CDR3 DNA: TGCAGCGTAACCCCAACAGGTATCAATGAGCAGTACTTC.

As regards this clonotype: It may be a read error: a sequence one base away is much more abundant. CDR3 DNA: TGTGCCAGCAGTATCGTGGTTCCCCTTAACTATGGCTACACCTTC. It specifies CASSIVVPLNYGYTF. The chain has TRBV12-3 or TRBV12-4 and TRBJ1-2, with D uncertain. The V gene lost 5 bases and the J gene lost 1 base, with 14 bases spanning the gap. The CDR3 has 15 amino acids.

This rearrangement joins TRBV7-9 to TRBJ2-7; TRBD1 aligns across 8 bases. Unmatched junction bases numbered 14, after V lost 5 bases and J lost 5 bases. The CDR3 runs to 16 residues. Germline V gene data show CDR1 as SEHNR and CDR2 as FQNEAQ (reference sequence). CDR3: CASSQTAGQVWHEQYF. The CDR3 nucleotides read TGTGCCAGCAGCCAAACGGCGGGACAGGTATGGCACGAGCAGTACTTC. Complete variable domain (other parts from reference TRBV7-9 and TRBJ2-7): DTGVSQNPRHKITKRGQNVTFRCDPISEHNRLYWYRQTLGQGPEFLTYFQNEAQLEKSRLLSDRFSAERPKGSFSTLEIQRTEQGDSAMYLCASSQTAGQVWHEQYFGPGTRLTVT.

This chain joins TRBV20-1 and TRBJ1-5, with 7 bases lining up with TRBD1. The CDR3 loop spans 14 amino acids. CDR1 DFQATT and CDR2 SNEGSKA come from the germline V gene (reference sequence). V shed 3 bases, J shed 5 bases, and the junction held 7 bases outside the gene matches. The CDR3, as DNA: TGCAGTGCTAGGGTCCGGGACAGCGATCAGCCCCAGCATTTT. Protein sequence: CSARVRDSDQPQHF.

Notes on this clonotype: A single base separates this from a much larger clone, so it may be a read error. CDR3 region: CSARALASHEQYF. As DNA, the CDR3 is TGCAGTGCTAGAGCCCTAGCGAGCCACGAGCAGTACTTC. V usage is TRBV20-1 and J usage is TRBJ2-7; D is possibly TRBD2 (6 bases). The germline V and J ends were trimmed by 1 base and 5 bases, with 12 bases remaining between them. There are 13 residues in the CDR3. In germline, CDR1 is DFQATT, CDR2 SNEGSKA (reference sequence).